This T cell receptor beta chain was identified in a study of TIL therapy for anti-PD-1-resistant metastatic lung cancer. The libraries were made with immunoSEQ v3. Libraries were sequenced to 2 million to 2.5 million read pairs (survey) or roughly 4.5-6.5 million (deep). Profiling relied on immunoSEQ multiplex PCR, and the TCRdb table lists in-frame clones only, not all of them. The sample holds under 55,000 clones, roughly 78% seen once. Trimming shortened V by 7 bases and J by 3 bases, and 15 bases separated the two germline ends. The CDR3 consists of 14 residues. Germline CDR1 reads MNHEY; CDR2 reads SVGAGI. Time point: pre-treatment sample, taken before nivolumab and TIL therapy.

This TCR derives from a woman aged 25 to 80 with non-small cell lung cancer. The chain recombines TRBV6-5 with TRBJ1-2; the D is unclear. This sample comprised blood, obtained at baseline. In DNA, the CDR3 is TGTGCCAGCATCACGCCGGGTCCTTACTATGGCTACACCTTC. Translation gives CASITPGPYYGYTF.